The 24 T cell receptor beta chains below all came from one sample that was sequenced in a study of cytomegalovirus exposure and HLA in healthy donors (dated by TCRdb to about 2017). The library was prepared using the immunoSEQ multiplex PCR assay. The multiplex PCR relied on a mix of 60 forward primers for TCR Vbeta segments and 13 reverse primers for TCR Jbeta segments. Here the immuneACCESS table is served through TCRdb, limited to in-frame sequences with V and J called. Missing clones are a known gap in these copies; in checked studies unresolved V genes cover under half, and the rest lacks a known reason. For this sample the table gives tens of thousands of clones, of which 73% were detected only once. The top ten hold about 5.5% of the sample. The material sequenced was PBMCs. The receptors originated from a man between 45 and 60 years old in good health and CMV-seronegative.

The rearrangement joins TRBV2 to TRBJ1-5; 10 bases match TRBD1. V was clipped by 4 bases and J by 10 bases; unmatched bases: 7. Per the germline V gene, CDR1 is SNHLY and CDR2 is FYNNEI. This CDR3 contains 14 residues. The CDR3 protein is CASSGDRGVGPQHF. The CDR3 nucleotides are TGTGCCAGCAGTGGGGACAGGGGAGTAGGTCCCCAGCATTTT.

This chain uses TRBV7-2 with TRBJ2-3; D possibly corresponds to TRBD1 (6 bases). CDR1 SGHTA and CDR2 FQGNSA come from the germline V gene. The V end lost 5 bases, the J end lost 4 bases, and 13 bases lay between the germline ends. The CDR3 runs to 14 residues. Here the CDR3 DNA reads TGTGCCAGCAGCCGATTTGAGGGGGCAGATACGCAGTATTTT. This sequence encodes CASSRFEGADTQYF.

This chain uses TRBV7-8 with TRBJ2-2; 7 bases line up with TRBD1. Trimming removed 3 bases from V and 0 bases from J; junction bases left unmatched: 7. The germline V gene has CDR1 SGHVS and CDR2 FQNEAQ. The CDR3 is made up of 17 amino acids. The CDR3 bases are TGTGCCAGCAGCTTTCCACGGGACAGCGCGAACACCGGGGAGCTGTTTTTT. Its protein product is CASSFPRDSANTGELFF.

The genes are TRBV19 and TRBJ2-3, with 12 bases fitting TRBD2. Trimming at V came to 6 bases and at J to 1 base, leaving 14 bases not matched to a gene. The germline gives CDR1 LNHDA, CDR2 SQIVND (reference sequence). This CDR3 comprises 19 residues. CDR3 protein: CASSLRGLAGPFGTDTQYF. The CDR3 nucleotides are TGTGCCAGTAGCTTGAGGGGACTAGCGGGCCCCTTCGGCACAGATACGCAGTATTTT.

DNA for the CDR3: TGCGCCAGCACCCCCGGGACAGGCCGCCTGGATTCACCCCTCCACTTT. Translating it yields CASTPGTGRLDSPLHF. This chain connects TRBV5-1 to TRBJ1-6, with TRBD1 matching 8 bases. CDR1 is SGHRS, CDR2 YFSETQ, per germline. V was pared by 6 bases and J by 8 bases, with 13 bases of the junction left unmatched. This CDR3 contains 16 residues.

This chain joins TRBV11-2 and TRBJ1-1; no definite D call. The CDR3 length is 15 residues. Deletions cut 3 bases from V and 5 bases from J, with 16 bases between. Germline lookup yields CDR1 SGHAT and CDR2 FQNNGV. CDR3 nucleotide sequence: TGTGCCAGCAGCTTTCTACCGGCAGCGGGGACTGAAGCTTTCTTT. Translated, it gives CASSFLPAAGTEAFF. The complete variable domain, with remaining parts taken from reference TRBV11-2 and TRBJ1-1, reads EAGVAQSPRYKIIEKRQSVAFWCNPISGHATLYWYQQILGQGPKLLIQFQNNGVVDDSQLPKDRFSAERLKGVDSTLKIQPAKLEDSAVYLCASSFLPAAGTEAFFGQGTRLTVV.

V gene TRBV6-5 combines with J gene TRBJ1-5; D is undetermined. There are 14 residues in the CDR3. CDR1 and CDR2 (germline): MNHEY, SVGAGI. V shed 5 bases and J shed 4 bases, with 12 bases lying between them. As DNA, the CDR3 is TGTGCCAGCAGTCCCGACTGGATTAATCAGCCCCAGCATTTT. This gives the protein CASSPDWINQPQHF.

This chain links TRBV29-1 with TRBJ2-7; the D gene is possibly TRBD1 (6 bases). Germline values: CDR1 SQVTM, CDR2 ANQGSEA. CDR3 size: 14 residues. Between the trimmed V and J ends, which lost 6 bases and 0 bases, there was a span of 15 bases. Written as DNA, the CDR3 is TGCAGCGTGGACCCGACAGGTTACTCCTACGAGCAGTACTTC. Translated: CSVDPTGYSYEQYF.

This clone turned up a few times. The rearrangement uses TRBV5-4 and TRBJ2-7, with a possible D match to TRBD1 (6 bases). Germline loops: CDR1 SGHNT, CDR2 YYREEE (reference sequence). Trimming removed 3 bases from V and 5 bases from J, with 18 bases in between. The length of the CDR3 is 15 residues. The CDR3 nucleotides read TGTGCCAGCAGCTCGAAAAAACAGGGTCAGAACGAGCAGTACTTC. Translating it yields CASSSKKQGQNEQYF. Based on the CDR3 plus reference TRBV5-4 and TRBJ2-7, the full variable domain is ETGVTQSPTHLIKTRGQQVTLRCSSQSGHNTVSWYQQALGQGPQFIFQYYREEENGRGNFPPRFSGLQFPNYSSELNVNALELDDSALYLCASSSKKQGQNEQYFGPGTRLTVT.

This clone has only one observation. The chain carries TRBV4-2 and TRBJ2-7, with 8 bases that match TRBD2. Germline values: CDR1 LGHNA, CDR2 YNFKEQ. The CDR3 is 15 amino acids. J was trimmed by 9 bases and V by 3 bases; bases with no gene match: 13. The CDR3 nucleotides read TGTGCCAGCAGCCAGGGGAGCGGGGGCAAGAATGGGCAGTACTTC. Protein: CASSQGSGGKNGQYF.

Comments on this clone: Without the conserved terminal phenylalanine or tryptophan, this CDR3 likely stems from a read error. The chain recombines TRBV27 with TRBJ2-7, with D possibly TRBD1 on 6 matching bases. The germline V and J ends were trimmed by 4 bases and 2 bases, with 12 bases remaining between them. Germline-derived CDR1 and CDR2 are MNHEY and SMNVEV (reference sequence). This CDR3 comprises 14 residues. CDR3 protein: CASSSLDRPYEQYL. Here the CDR3 DNA reads TGTGCCAGCAGTTCACTCGACAGGCCCTACGAGCAGTACCTC.

The chain recombines TRBV5-1 with TRBJ1-5, with D possibly matching TRBD1 (5 bases). V lost 0 bases, J lost 6 bases, and 13 bases lay in between. Germline V gives CDR1 SGHRS, CDR2 YFSETQ. This CDR3 region has 15 residues. The CDR3 nucleotides read TGCGCCAGCAGCTTGGTGGCAGGGATGGGTCAGCCCCAGCATTTT. Translation: CASSLVAGMGQPQHF.

About this clone: Relative to the germline gene, one junction end is altered; a read error may explain this. CDR3 DNA sequence: TGTTCCAGCAGCCCTCCGCTCCGGGGTGGGCAAGAGACCCAGTACTTC. This gives the protein CSSSPPLRGGQETQYF. The genes are TRBV7-9 and TRBJ2-5; possibly TRBD2 for D (5 bases). The CDR3 covers 16 residues. From germline, CDR1 is SEHNR and CDR2 FQNEAQ (reference sequence).

This clone was found a few times. The chain joins TRBV2 to TRBJ1-2; the match to TRBD1 covers 9 bases. Germline V gives CDR1 SNHLY, CDR2 FYNNEI. This CDR3 is 15 amino acids long. V gave up 6 bases and J gave up 7 bases; unmatched junction bases: 12. The CDR3 spells CASSDGQGLFGGYTF. CDR3 nucleotide sequence: TGTGCCAGCAGCGACGGACAGGGGTTATTCGGTGGCTACACCTTC.

J is TRBJ2-7 and V is TRBV6-5; D is ambiguous. Per germline, CDR1 MNHEY and CDR2 SVGAGI. Trimming removed 5 bases at V and 5 bases at J, with 10 bases between. The CDR3 has 12 amino acids. The CDR3 DNA follows: TGTGCCAGCAGTCCCCGAGGTCACGAGCAGTACTTC. Translated: CASSPRGHEQYF.

The chain employs TRBV2 and TRBJ1-5; possible D gene TRBD1, 5 bases. Trimming took off 4 bases at V and 1 base at J, with 8 bases between the two ends. Germline CDR1 reads SNHLY; CDR2 reads FYNNEI. The CDR3 consists of 14 residues. CDR3 sequence (DNA): TGTGCCAGCAGTGCGGACACGAGCAATCAGCCCCAGCATTTT. Encoded protein: CASSADTSNQPQHF.

J is TRBJ1-2 and V is TRBV7-2; 8 nucleotides match TRBD1. Per the germline V gene, CDR1 is SGHTA and CDR2 is FQGNSA. The CDR3 runs to 14 residues. V lost 5 bases to trimming and J lost 4 bases; unmatched junction nucleotides: 6. The chain's CDR3 is CASSPVDRVYGYTF. In nucleotides, the CDR3 is TGTGCCAGCAGCCCTGTGGACAGGGTCTATGGCTACACCTTC.

The chain recombines TRBV13 with TRBJ1-3; D not resolved. Germline CDR1 and CDR2: PRHDT and FYEKMQ (reference sequence). Trimming cost V 0 bases and J 1 base, with 10 bases left between them. The CDR3 totals 16 residues. The CDR3 nucleotides read TGTGCCAGCAGCTTAGGCCAGGCAGTTTCTGGAAACACCATATATTTT. It specifies CASSLGQAVSGNTIYF.

The chain recombines TRBV5-1 with TRBJ2-3; no firm D call. The CDR3 sequence is 13 residues long. The V and J ends lost 1 base and 4 bases respectively, with 7 bases between them. CDR1 is SGHRS, CDR2 YFSETQ, per germline. In DNA form, the CDR3 reads TGCGCCAGCAGCTTGTTAGCTCCAGATACGCAGTATTTT. Residues: CASSLLAPDTQYF.

The chain joins TRBV5-4 to TRBJ1-3; unclear D gene. CDR3 size: 15 residues. V was clipped by 0 bases and J by 3 bases, with 10 bases between them. Germline loops: CDR1 SGHNT, CDR2 YYREEE (reference sequence). The CDR3 region has the DNA TGTGCCAGCAGCTTGGACGGTAACCTTGGAAACACCATATATTTT. Protein product: CASSLDGNLGNTIYF.

The genes are TRBV7-3 and TRBJ2-5; possibly TRBD2 for D (6 bases). This CDR3 spans 15 amino acids. V was cut by 5 bases and J by 2 bases, with 15 bases left in between. Germline V gene sequence: CDR1 SGHTA, CDR2 FQGTGA. In DNA, the CDR3 is TGTGCCAGCAGCGCAGTGAACGGGGGACAAGAGACCCAGTACTTC. Protein: CASSAVNGGQETQYF.

This clone is labeled large. The same CDR3 arises from other DNA sequences in this sample as well. The gene calls are TRBV6-4 and TRBJ2-3, with 12 bases matching TRBD2. Germline V gene lookup returns CDR1 MRHNA and CDR2 SNTAGT. V was pared by 8 bases and J by 6 bases, with 12 bases of the junction left unmatched. The CDR3 extends over 16 amino acids. The CDR3: CASSKTGTSGSDTQYF. The CDR3 coding sequence is TGTGCCAGCTCAAAGACTGGGACTAGCGGGTCCGATACGCAGTATTTT.

The chain couples TRBV5-1 to TRBJ2-7; D is perhaps TRBD1 (5 bases). Trimming took 4 bases from V and 6 from J, leaving 14 bases between them. The V gene's germline CDR1 is SGHRS and CDR2 YFSETQ. The length of the CDR3 is 13 residues. The CDR3 spells CASSPITGPEQYF. As DNA, the CDR3 is TGCGCCAGCAGCCCGATAACAGGTCCCGAGCAGTACTTC. Full variable domain (remainder filled in from reference TRBV5-1 and TRBJ2-7): KAGVTQTPRYLIKTRGQQVTLSCSPISGHRSVSWYQQTPGQGLQFLFEYFSETQRNKGNFPGRFSGRQFSNSRSEMNVSTLELGDSALYLCASSPITGPEQYFGPGTRLTVT.

The CDR3 region is CASSAPTKRSSYNEQFF. CDR3 bases: TGTGCCAGCAGCGCCCCGACTAAAAGAAGCTCCTACAATGAGCAGTTCTTC. This chain connects TRBV9 to TRBJ2-1, with a possible D match to TRBD2 (5 bases). Germline lookup yields CDR1 SGDLS and CDR2 YYNGEE. V shed 3 bases and J shed 0 bases, with 16 bases lying between them. The CDR3 is 17 residues long. Supplemented by reference TRBV9 and TRBJ2-1, the full variable domain reads DSGVTQTPKHLITATGQRVTLRCSPRSGDLSVYWYQQSLDQGLQFLIQYYNGEERAKGNILERFSAQQFPDLHSELNLSSLELGDSALYFCASSAPTKRSSYNEQFFGPGTRLTVL.